This is a list of T cell receptor beta chains from one sample in a study of shared clonotypes between healthy human individuals. Clones were read by immunoSEQ multiplex PCR, and TCRdb kept only the in-frame ones, dropping some. This table holds some 1.5 million clones, roughly 97% found once. Source material: naive CD4+ T cells sorted from blood. Receptors originate from a man aged 25 to 40 in good health. Both conserved end residues are part of each CDR3. Each record gives: clone size, V gene, D gene, J gene, CDR3 protein, CDR3 DNA. The D gene is left open where the match is weak. Some rows mark clone size as missing; the rest say once, few, many or name a class of expanded clone.

NA	TRBV5-1	TRBD1	TRBJ1-5	CASSRTGGFQPQHF	TGCGCCAGTTCACGGACAGGGGGCTTCCAGCCCCAGCATTTT
NA	TRBV28	TRBD1	TRBJ2-2	CASMGWGQGTIGELFF	TGTGCCAGCATGGGGTGGGGACAGGGGACAATCGGGGAGCTGTTTTTT
NA	TRBV6-5	TRBD1	TRBJ1-4	CASSYKGADEKLFF	TGTGCCAGCAGCTACAAGGGGGCAGATGAAAAACTGTTTTTT
NA	TRBV6-6	TRBD1	TRBJ2-1	CASGTDRQFF	TGTGCCAGCGGGACAGATCGGCAGTTCTTC
NA	TRBV7-3	TRBD1	TRBJ1-2	CASSLTGTGSLYGYTF	TGTGCCAGCAGCTTAACGGGGACAGGCTCCCTCTATGGCTACACCTTC
NA	TRBV5-4	TRBD1	TRBJ2-2	CASSLGQGAWTGELFF	TGTGCCAGCAGCTTAGGACAGGGGGCGTGGACCGGGGAGCTGTTTTTT
NA	TRBV4-1	TRBD1	TRBJ2-2	CASSQDRDRANTGELFF	TGCGCCAGCAGCCAAGATCGGGACAGGGCGAACACCGGGGAGCTGTTTTTT
NA	TRBV9	TRBD2	TRBJ2-1	CASSVGVLAGYNEQFF	TGTGCCAGCAGCGTAGGGGTACTAGCGGGATACAATGAGCAGTTCTTC
NA	TRBV29-1	NA	TRBJ1-3	CSVFQPGNTIYF	TGCAGCGTTTTCCAGCCCGGAAACACCATATATTTT
NA	TRBV5-1	TRBD1	TRBJ2-3	CASSWQGADTQYF	TGCGCCAGCAGCTGGCAGGGGGCAGATACGCAGTATTTT
NA	TRBV29-1	TRBD2	TRBJ2-5	CSARLAGGGTQYF	TGCAGCGCAAGACTAGCGGGAGGCGGGACCCAGTACTTC
once	TRBV7-2	TRBD2	TRBJ2-1	CASSLTALVQREGRYEQFF	TGTGCCAGCAGCTTAACGGCCCTAGTCCAGCGGGAGGGGCGGTATGAGCAGTTCTTC
NA	TRBV18	NA	TRBJ1-4	CASSPLHTPSNEKLFF	TGTGCCAGCTCACCCCTACACACCCCCTCAAATGAAAAACTGTTTTTT
NA	TRBV18	NA	TRBJ2-7	CASSPLTGFTSYEQYF	TGTGCCAGCTCACCACTTACAGGATTCACATCCTACGAGCAGTACTTC
NA	TRBV5-5	NA	TRBJ2-7	CASSLVTYEQYF	TGTGCCAGCAGCTTGGTGACCTACGAGCAGTACTTC
NA	TRBV7-3	TRBD2	TRBJ2-2	CASSFGSSGRWIGELFF	TGTGCCAGCAGCTTTGGTTCCAGCGGGAGATGGATCGGGGAGCTGTTTTTT
few	TRBV7-9	NA	TRBJ1-3	CASSLQGNTIYF	TGTGCCAGCAGCTTACAGGGAAACACCATATATTTT
NA	TRBV28	NA	TRBJ2-7	CASSLAPLAMTYEQYF	TGTGCCAGCAGTTTAGCCCCGCTAGCGATGACCTACGAGCAGTACTTC
NA	TRBV28	TRBD1	TRBJ2-3	CASTLRQGASRDTQYF	TGTGCCAGCACCCTTCGACAGGGGGCGTCTAGGGATACGCAGTATTTT
NA	TRBV5-1	NA	TRBJ2-3	CASSLMAGGTDTQYF	TGCGCCAGCAGCTTGATGGCAGGGGGCACAGATACGCAGTATTTT
NA	TRBV27	TRBD2	TRBJ2-7	CASRRGSGSLGEQYF	TGTGCCAGCAGGCGGGGTAGCGGGAGTCTGGGGGAGCAGTACTTC
NA	TRBV14	NA	TRBJ2-6	CASSQGQSSGANVLTF	TGTGCCAGCAGCCAAGGGCAGAGCTCTGGGGCCAACGTCCTGACTTTC
NA	TRBV9	NA	TRBJ2-2	CASRKEEGVAGELFF	TGTGCCAGCAGGAAGGAAGAAGGGGTGGCCGGGGAGCTGTTTTTT
NA	TRBV9	NA	TRBJ1-2	CASTRHQEGGYTF	TGTGCCAGCACCCGACACCAAGAAGGAGGCTACACCTTC
NA	TRBV11-2	TRBD2	TRBJ2-1	CASSLDHLAGYNEQFF	TGTGCCAGCAGCTTAGATCACCTAGCGGGGTACAATGAGCAGTTCTTC
NA	TRBV5-1	TRBD1	TRBJ2-7	CASSPFRPGQSYEQYF	TGCGCCAGCAGCCCTTTCCGTCCGGGACAGAGCTACGAGCAGTACTTC
NA	TRBV15	NA	TRBJ1-5	CATSRGAGRYSNQPQHF	TGTGCCACCAGCAGAGGCGCAGGACGGTATAGCAATCAGCCCCAGCATTTT
NA	TRBV15	NA	TRBJ2-7	CATSAPGVGYEQYF	TGTGCCACCAGCGCCCCAGGGGTGGGATACGAGCAGTACTTC
NA	TRBV5-1	TRBD1	TRBJ2-1	CASSLGQGAVSPTSSYNEQFF	TGCGCCAGCAGCTTGGGGCAGGGGGCCGTTAGTCCCACGAGCTCCTACAATGAGCAGTTCTTC
NA	TRBV6-1	TRBD1	TRBJ2-5	CASSESTGKETQYF	TGTGCCAGCAGTGAGTCGACAGGGAAAGAGACCCAGTACTTC
NA	TRBV11-2	TRBD2	TRBJ2-7	CASSPREGRGYEQYF	TGTGCCAGCAGCCCCCGGGAGGGACGAGGATACGAGCAGTACTTC
NA	TRBV5-1	TRBD1	TRBJ2-2	CASSWGQKDTGELFF	TGCGCCAGCAGCTGGGGACAGAAGGACACCGGGGAGCTGTTTTTT
NA	TRBV7-2	NA	TRBJ2-5	CASSSWGGGRETQYF	TGTGCCAGCAGCTCCTGGGGAGGGGGTCGGGAGACCCAGTACTTC
NA	TRBV7-8	NA	TRBJ1-3	CASSPSNSGNTIYF	TGTGCCAGCAGCCCTAGCAACTCTGGAAACACCATATATTTT
NA	TRBV5-1	NA	TRBJ1-1	CASSLATKMNTEAFF	TGCGCCAGCAGCTTGGCCACAAAAATGAACACTGAAGCTTTCTTT
NA	TRBV7-8	TRBD2	TRBJ2-1	CASSPTSRSEQFF	TGTGCCAGCAGCCCGACTAGCCGCTCTGAGCAGTTCTTC
NA	TRBV6-1	NA	TRBJ1-3	CASSEVSGTFSGNTIYF	TGTGCCAGCAGTGAAGTGTCCGGGACCTTCTCTGGAAACACCATATATTTT
NA	TRBV5-1	TRBD1	TRBJ1-2	CASSLQGGYGYTF	TGCGCCAGCAGCTTGCAGGGGGGCTATGGCTACACCTTC
NA	TRBV19	NA	TRBJ2-3	CASSTGRRDTQYF	TGTGCCAGTAGTACAGGACGGAGAGATACGCAGTATTTT
NA	TRBV18	NA	TRBJ1-4	CASSPAKGLPNEKLFF	TGTGCCAGCTCACCCGCTAAGGGTCTGCCTAATGAAAAACTGTTTTTT
NA	TRBV7-2	TRBD1	TRBJ1-2	CASSAGTDYGYTF	TGTGCCAGCAGTGCCGGGACAGACTATGGCTACACCTTC